These 22 T cell receptor beta chains came from one sample sequenced in a study of cytomegalovirus exposure and HLA in healthy donors. 60 Vbeta and 13 Jbeta primers were used in PCR. Generated by immunoSEQ multiplex PCR, the TCRdb table keeps only in-frame clones and is missing some. The sample's table shows some 53,000 clones. The sequenced sample consisted of PBMCs. All receptors derive from an older woman in good health and CMV-seropositive.

The rearrangement links TRBV9 to TRBJ2-7; D possibly corresponds to TRBD1 (5 bases). Trimming pared 0 bases from V and 9 bases from J, leaving 19 bases between. This CDR3 is 15 amino acids long. Per the germline V gene, CDR1 is SGDLS and CDR2 is YYNGEE. CDR3 residues: CASSVADTPGSSQYF. In DNA, the CDR3 is TGTGCCAGCAGCGTAGCTGACACACCAGGGTCGTCGCAGTACTTC. Complete variable domain (other parts from reference TRBV9 and TRBJ2-7): DSGVTQTPKHLITATGQRVTLRCSPRSGDLSVYWYQQSLDQGLQFLIQYYNGEERAKGNILERFSAQQFPDLHSELNLSSLELGDSALYFCASSVADTPGSSQYFGPGTRLTVT.

V and J are TRBV27 and TRBJ1-5, with 9 bases fitting TRBD1. Germline V CDR1 and CDR2: MNHEY, SMNVEV (reference sequence). CDR3 size: 16 residues. V dropped 5 bases and J dropped 1; count of bases not matched to a gene: 6. The CDR3 bases are TGTGCCAGCAGTCCCTCACAGGGGGCGAGCAATCAGCCCCAGCATTTT. Amino acids: CASSPSQGASNQPQHF.

The chain has TRBV7-2 and TRBJ1-2; D gene uncertain. The V and J ends lost 5 bases and 8 bases respectively, with 18 bases between them. The CDR3 has 14 amino acids. Germline CDR1 SGHTA, CDR2 FQGNSA. The CDR3 DNA is TGTGCCAGCAGCCTCCCCGCGGAAGTTCAAGGCTACACCTTC. The encoded protein is CASSLPAEVQGYTF.

The chain uses TRBV12-5 and TRBJ1-5; D perhaps matches TRBD1 (6 bases). CDR3 size: 18 residues. V dropped 0 bases and J dropped 1 base, with 16 bases sitting between them. CDR1 is LGHNT, CDR2 FRNRAP, per germline. This CDR3 is CASGLVIWDIRSNQPQHF. The CDR3 DNA reads as TGTGCTAGTGGTTTGGTAATCTGGGACATACGCAGCAATCAGCCCCAGCATTTT.

The gene calls are TRBV11-3 and TRBJ2-1; TRBD1 agrees at 7 bases. CDR1 is SGHNT and CDR2 is YENEEA in the germline V gene. The trim removed 1 base at V and 1 base at J, leaving 1 base unmatched. This CDR3 spans 15 amino acids. CDR3 sequence: CASSLGQGSYNEQFF. In DNA form, the CDR3 reads TGTGCCAGCAGCTTAGGACAGGGATCCTACAATGAGCAGTTCTTC. Full variable domain (remainder filled in from reference TRBV11-3 and TRBJ2-1): EAGVVQSPRYKIIEKKQPVAFWCNPISGHNTLYWYLQNLGQGPELLIRYENEEAVDDSQLPKDRFSAERLKGVDSTLKIQPAELGDSAVYLCASSLGQGSYNEQFFGPGTRLTVL.

The chain recombines TRBV14 with TRBJ1-5; D gene unclear. V was cut by 1 base and J by 2 bases, with 9 bases left in between. Germline V gives CDR1 SGHDN, CDR2 FVKESK. The CDR3 covers 15 residues. The CDR3 region is CASSQGGLGNQPQHF. DNA for the CDR3: TGTGCCAGCAGCCAAGGAGGGTTGGGCAATCAGCCCCAGCATTTT.

This chain joins TRBV9 and TRBJ1-4, with TRBD1 matching over 7 bases. Trimming cost V 0 bases and J 8 bases; bases outside gene matches: 7. The CDR3 has 15 residues. Germline CDR1 reads SGDLS; CDR2 reads YYNGEE. The CDR3 DNA follows: TGTGCCAGCAGCGTAGAAGACAGGGCATGGGAAAAACTGTTTTTT. Residues: CASSVEDRAWEKLFF.

The rearrangement links TRBV5-1 to TRBJ2-7; 12 bases are shared with TRBD1. Germline CDR1 is SGHRS and CDR2 is YFSETQ. CDR3 length: 15 amino acids. V dropped 4 bases and J dropped 7; count of bases not matched to a gene: 9. The CDR3 loop is CASSLGGQGAREQYF. The CDR3 DNA is TGCGCCAGCAGCCTGGGGGGACAGGGGGCGCGTGAGCAGTACTTC.

The CDR3 coding sequence is TGTGCCAGCTCACCATCCAGAATGAACACTGAAGCTTTCTTT. Protein: CASSPSRMNTEAFF. The gene calls are TRBV18 and TRBJ1-1; D not certain. Trimming took 2 bases from V and 0 from J, leaving 7 bases between them. This CDR3 comprises 14 residues. The germline CDR1 and CDR2 sequences are KGHSH and LQKENI.

The chain has TRBV5-1 and TRBJ2-3; 7 bases align to TRBD1. V shed 5 bases and J 2 bases; nucleotides not matched to a gene: 11. CDR1 is SGHRS and CDR2 is YFSETQ in the germline V gene. The CDR3 has 16 residues. CDR3 coding DNA: TGCGCCAGCAGACCCGAAGTAGGGGGCCCCACAGATACGCAGTATTTT. It yields the protein CASRPEVGGPTDTQYF.

This CDR3 reads CASSPGQGMNEQFF. CDR3 bases: TGTGCCAGCAGCCCCGGACAGGGGATGAATGAGCAGTTCTTC. The rearrangement links TRBV6-4 to TRBJ2-1, with 9 bases lining up with TRBD1. The length of the CDR3 is 14 residues. CDR1 and CDR2 from the germline V gene are MRHNA and SNTAGT. Germline trimming cut 6 bases from V and 7 bases from J; bases unmatched to any gene: 7.

J is TRBJ2-3 and V is TRBV5-4; a weak D match, TRBD2 (5 bases). The V and J ends lost 2 bases and 1 base respectively, with 8 bases between them. Per the germline V gene, CDR1 is SGHNT and CDR2 is YYREEE (reference sequence). This CDR3 is built from 14 residues. As DNA, the CDR3 is TGTGCCAGCAGCTTTGGACTGGGCACAGATACGCAGTATTTT. Translating gives CASSFGLGTDTQYF.

The genes are TRBV19 and TRBJ1-2; the D gene is possibly TRBD1 (5 bases). V lost 5 bases and J lost 8, with 9 bases in between. Germline V gene data show CDR1 as LNHDA and CDR2 as SQIVND (reference sequence). This CDR3 has 11 amino acids. The DNA of the CDR3 is TGTGCCAGTAGTCTGGGGCGAGGCTACACCTTC. Translating gives CASSLGRGYTF.

The rearrangement links TRBV29-1 to TRBJ2-2, with TRBD2 as a possible D gene (7 bases). The CDR3 loop spans 14 amino acids. The germline V gene encodes CDR1 SQVTM and CDR2 ANQGSEA. Trimming shortened V by 8 bases and J by 6 bases, and 19 bases separated the two germline ends. DNA for the CDR3: TGCAGCTCAAGGACTAGAGGGGGGGCCGGGGAGCTGTTTTTT. Translating gives CSSRTRGGAGELFF.

The chain links TRBV6-5 to TRBJ2-1; D unresolved. This CDR3 comprises 14 residues. V lost 2 bases and J lost 5, with 10 bases in between. Germline V gene sequence: CDR1 MNHEY, CDR2 SVGAGI. CDR3 bases: TGTGCCAGCAGTTACCAGTCCGCCGACAATGAGCAGTTCTTC. Its translation: CASSYQSADNEQFF.

The J gene is TRBJ1-5, the V gene TRBV6-4; D possibly corresponds to TRBD1 (5 bases). The CDR3 totals 15 residues. V was shortened by 4 bases and J by 6 bases, with 16 bases between the two germline ends. From germline, CDR1 is MRHNA and CDR2 SNTAGT. The CDR3 sequence: CASSVVRDLVQPQHF. For the CDR3, the DNA is TGTGCCAGCAGTGTAGTCAGGGACTTGGTTCAGCCCCAGCATTTT.

The chain combines TRBV5-1 with TRBJ2-7; 12 bases are a match to TRBD2. Looked up from germline, CDR1 is SGHRS and CDR2 is YFSETQ. With 0 bases clipped from V and 1 base from J, the junction kept 11 bases outside the gene matches. The CDR3 loop spans 19 amino acids. The CDR3 sequence is CASSLGGLAGHTGSYEQYF. In DNA, the CDR3 is TGCGCCAGCAGCTTGGGTGGACTAGCGGGGCATACTGGTTCCTACGAGCAGTACTTC.

V gene TRBV2 combines with J gene TRBJ2-1; TRBD2 matches 10 bases. Germline V gives CDR1 SNHLY, CDR2 FYNNEI. This CDR3 spans 15 amino acids. With V trimmed by 6 bases and J by 6 bases, 8 bases remained unmatched. This CDR3 is CASSVSGGARNEQFF. In DNA form, the CDR3 reads TGTGCCAGCAGCGTAAGCGGGGGGGCACGCAATGAGCAGTTCTTC.

The chain employs TRBV5-6 and TRBJ1-1, with 8 bases aligning to TRBD1. Germline V gives CDR1 SGHDT, CDR2 YYEEEE. The CDR3 sequence is 15 residues long. V lost 0 bases and J lost 5; bases outside the gene matches: 6. In DNA form, the CDR3 reads TGTGCCAGCAGCTTGGGCGGCAGGGGGCGGACTGAAGCTTTCTTT. This gives the protein CASSLGGRGRTEAFF. Together with reference TRBV5-6 and TRBJ1-1, the CDR3 gives the full variable domain: DAGVTQSPTHLIKTRGQQVTLRCSPKSGHDTVSWYQQALGQGPQFIFQYYEEEERQRGNFPDRFSGHQFPNYSSELNVNALLLGDSALYLCASSLGGRGRTEAFFGQGTRLTVV.

The V and J genes are TRBV29-1 and TRBJ2-7, with D possibly TRBD1 on 6 matching bases. This CDR3 has 12 residues. CDR1 and CDR2 (germline): SQVTM, ANQGSEA. Trimming took 6 bases from V and 4 from J, leaving 13 bases between them. The CDR3 sequence is CSVPKQGYEQYF. The DNA of the CDR3 is TGCAGCGTCCCGAAGCAGGGGTACGAGCAGTACTTC.

The genes are TRBV6-1 and TRBJ1-1, with D possibly TRBD1 on 6 matching bases. The CDR3 extends over 14 amino acids. From germline, CDR1 is MNHNS and CDR2 SASEGT. V gave up 2 bases and J gave up 5 bases, with 12 bases separating them. CDR3 sequence: CASSELGGATEAFF. CDR3 DNA: TGTGCCAGCAGTGAACTAGGGGGGGCGACTGAAGCTTTCTTT.

This chain links TRBV6-5 with TRBJ1-1; 9 nucleotides align to TRBD1. Germline V gene lookup returns CDR1 MNHEY and CDR2 SVGAGI. V dropped 4 bases and J dropped 1; count of bases not matched to a gene: 4. The length of the CDR3 is 15 residues. The CDR3 loop is CASSSGTGPNTEAFF. The CDR3, as DNA: TGTGCCAGCAGTTCCGGGACAGGGCCGAACACTGAAGCTTTCTTT.